The rows below give T cell receptor beta chains drawn from one sample of a study of T cells in Graves' hyperthyroidism and ophthalmopathy. A single record per CDR3 protein comes from TCRdb applying MiXCR to the multiplex PCR reads. Of 340,000 or so distinct CDR3 sequences listed, roughly 18% are singletons. Sequencing used blood. All receptors come from a woman in her 50s with Graves' hyperthyroidism. Both conserved end residues are part of each CDR3. The order of the fields is J gene, clone size, D gene, V gene, CDR3 DNA, CDR3 protein. The D gene is left open where the match is weak. Size is omitted from some rows. Given values are once, few, many or a class for expanded clones.

TRBJ1-1 | NA | NA | TRBV3-1 | TGTGCCAGCAGCCAAGGATGGGTGGAGGGGACCAACACTGAAGCTTTCTTT | CASSQGWVEGTNTEAFF
TRBJ2-2 | NA | TRBD2 | TRBV2 | TGTGCCAGCAATCGGGATGGACTAGCGGGAGTTATCACCGGGGAGCTGTTTTTT | CASNRDGLAGVITGELFF
TRBJ2-2 | NA | NA | TRBV7-9 | TGTGCCAGCAGCAGTATCGTGTCCGGGGAGCTGTTTTTT | CASSSIVSGELFF
TRBJ2-3 | many | TRBD2 | TRBV20-1 | TGCAGTGCTAGTACACTAGCGGTTACAGATACGCAGTATTTT | CSASTLAVTDTQYF
TRBJ1-2 | few | TRBD1 | TRBV9 | TGTGCCAGCAGCCCTGGGGGACAGGGGTCCTCTGGCTACACCTTC | CASSPGGQGSSGYTF
TRBJ2-3 | many | NA | TRBV5-5 | TGTGCCAGCGCGGCCGGCAGGGGTACTAGCTGGGGCACAGATACGCAGTATTTT | CASAAGRGTSWGTDTQYF
TRBJ2-3 | many | TRBD2 | TRBV28 | TGTGCCAGCGCAAGACTAGCGGGAGTAGATACGCAGTATTTT | CASARLAGVDTQYF
TRBJ1-2 | once | TRBD1 | TRBV12-3/TRBV12-4 | TGTGCCAGCAGTTTAAAGGGGGCTGGCTACACCTTC | CASSLKGAGYTF
TRBJ2-5 | many | NA | TRBV30 | TGTGCCTGGAGTAGGGTTAGCGGAGAGACCCAGTACTTC | CAWSRVSGETQYF
TRBJ1-2 | NA | NA | TRBV6-1 | TGTGCCCATGCTCCGGGGATGGACTATGGCTACACCTTC | CAHAPGMDYGYTF
TRBJ1-2 | few | NA | TRBV5-1 | TGCGCCAGCAGCGGGGGGGACACCCTCTTTTATGGCTACACCTTC | CASSGGDTLFYGYTF
TRBJ2-2 | NA | TRBD2 | TRBV5-1 | TGCGCCAGCAGCTGGACTAGAATTAGCGGGGAGCTGTTTTTT | CASSWTRISGELFF
TRBJ1-5 | many | NA | TRBV12-5 | TGTGCTAGTGGTGACAGCACCTATAGCAATCAGCCCCAGCATTTT | CASGDSTYSNQPQHF
TRBJ2-5 | many | NA | TRBV18 | TGTGCCAGCTCACCACTGACAGATCAAGAGACCCAGTACTTC | CASSPLTDQETQYF